This T cell receptor (beta chain) derives from a study of Graves' ophthalmopathy and Graves' hyperthyroidism. For the study at large: Investigators collected peripheral blood at initial diagnosis, before any treatment was given.

Transcripts of RNA were the source for amplifying TCR beta CDR3 regions. HTBI-primed RT-PCR formed the first round, and a multiplex PCR formed the second. TCRdb redid the calling of the multiplex PCR reads with MiXCR, one entry per CDR3 protein. Among 740,000 or so distinct CDR3 sequences listed, approximately 40% were seen once. Findings and limits, study-wide: The majority of expanded thyroid clonotypes above 0.001 frequency also occurred in blood.

As for this clonotype: Its antigen is unknown.

This TCR came from an adult man with Graves' ophthalmopathy. Specimen: peripheral blood.

CDR3 in amino acids: CASSQGLKETQYF. DNA for the CDR3: TGTGCCAGCAGCCAAGGTTTGAAAGAGACCCAGTACTTC. The chain links TRBV3-1 to TRBJ2-5; D is unresolved. The CDR3 covers 13 residues. Germline values: CDR1 LGHDT, CDR2 YNNKEL (reference sequence). V dropped 1 base and J dropped 3 bases, with 6 bases sitting between them.